Listed here are 8 T cell receptor beta chains from one sample, sequenced in a study of T cell changes during pregnancy in multiple sclerosis (dated by TCRdb to about 2019). The library relied on the immunoSEQ multiplex PCR assay. TCRdb re-hosts the immuneACCESS table, in-frame sequences only. Its copies lack some clones; in the studies checked, an unresolved V gene accounts for under half of them, and the cause for the rest is not known. Counted in this sample were around 96,000 clones; roughly 91% of them appeared once. The ten largest clones add up to 4.3% of the sample. Specimen: peripheral blood, collected in the first trimester of pregnancy. The receptors stem from a female donor with multiple sclerosis, enrolled in a pregnancy study.

The rearrangement joins TRBV6-5 to TRBJ1-6; 10 nucleotides line up with TRBD1. Germline V gives CDR1 MNHEY, CDR2 SVGAGI. This CDR3 is built from 14 residues. Losses at the gene ends were 6 bases for V and 10 bases for J; bases not matched to a gene: 6. The CDR3 DNA sequence: TGTGCCAGCAGCCAGGGACAGGGGAACTCACCCCTCCACTTT. Amino acids: CASSQGQGNSPLHF.

J is TRBJ2-5 and V is TRBV7-8, with TRBD2 matching over 8 bases. This CDR3 is built from 16 residues. V shed 5 bases, J shed 4 bases, and the junction held 12 bases outside the gene matches. The germline gives CDR1 SGHVS, CDR2 FQNEAQ. The CDR3 DNA reads as TGTGCCAGCAGCCCCTCCTCGGGACTAGGAGTAGAGACCCAGTACTTC. This sequence encodes CASSPSSGLGVETQYF.

The chain carries TRBV5-4 and TRBJ1-5; D uncertain. This CDR3 region has 13 residues. The V gene lost 0 bases and the J gene lost 4 bases, with 5 bases spanning the gap. Germline CDR1 reads SGHNT; CDR2 reads YYREEE (reference sequence). The CDR3 sequence is CASSLGENQPQHF. The CDR3 DNA sequence: TGTGCCAGCAGCTTGGGGGAGAATCAGCCCCAGCATTTT. Variable domain in full (rest from reference TRBV5-4 and TRBJ1-5): ETGVTQSPTHLIKTRGQQVTLRCSSQSGHNTVSWYQQALGQGPQFIFQYYREEENGRGNFPPRFSGLQFPNYSSELNVNALELDDSALYLCASSLGENQPQHFGDGTRLSIL.

The gene calls are TRBV21-1 and TRBJ2-5; the D call TRBD1 from the table was never checked on the DNA. TRBV21-1 is classified as a pseudogene. The CDR3 contains 16 residues. The CDR3: CASSHTYRGDKETQYF. CDR3 coding DNA: TGTGCCAGCAGCCACACTTACAGGGGGGACAAAGAGACCCAGTACTTC.

The chain carries TRBV7-9 and TRBJ2-3; no reliable D call. The CDR3 is made up of 14 amino acids. Trimming removed 5 bases from V and 4 bases from J, with 13 bases in between. CDR1 and CDR2 from the germline V gene are SEHNR and FQNEAQ (reference sequence). DNA for the CDR3: TGTGCCAGCAGCCTATCCAACTCTGCAGATACGCAGTATTTT. Its translation is CASSLSNSADTQYF.

This chain links TRBV12-2 with TRBJ2-1; TRBD2, as called in the table, went unchecked against the DNA. TRBV12-2 counts as a pseudogene. The CDR3 length is 14 residues. The CDR3 nucleotides read TGTGCAAGTCGCTTAGCGGGACTAGCGGGTGAGCAGTTCTTC. Its protein is CASRLAGLAGEQFF.

The rearrangement uses TRBV7-8 and TRBJ2-5, with a weak D call TRBD2 (5 bases). The CDR3 length is 15 residues. The germline V and J ends were trimmed by 5 bases and 2 bases, with 15 bases remaining between them. CDR1 SGHVS and CDR2 FQNEAQ come from the germline V gene. The chain's CDR3 is CASSLPGGYQETQYF. For the CDR3, the DNA is TGTGCCAGCAGCCTCCCTGGCGGGTATCAAGAGACCCAGTACTTC. Combining the CDR3 with reference TRBV7-8 and TRBJ2-5 gives the whole variable domain GAGVSQSPRYKVAKRGQDVALRCDPISGHVSLFWYQQALGQGPEFLTYFQNEAQLDKSGLPSDRFFAERPEGSVSTLKIQRTQQEDSAVYLCASSLPGGYQETQYFGPGTRLLVL.

The gene calls are TRBV30 and TRBJ1-5; D is possibly TRBD1 (5 bases). The V and J ends lost 0 bases and 2 bases respectively, with 5 bases between them. This CDR3 region has 13 residues. The germline V gene encodes CDR1 GTSNPN and CDR2 SVGIG (reference sequence). The DNA of the CDR3 is TGTGCCTGGAGTGTACAGGGCAATCAGCCCCAGCATTTT. Translating it yields CAWSVQGNQPQHF. The full variable domain, completed using reference TRBV30 and TRBJ1-5, is SQTIHQWPATLVQPVGSPLSLECTVEGTSNPNLYWYRQAAGRGLQLLFYSVGIGQISSEVPQNLSASRPQDRQFILSSKKLLLSDSGFYLCAWSVQGNQPQHFGDGTRLSIL.